The text below deals with one T cell receptor (beta chain). Its antigen remains unidentified. The sample originates from a study of a mutant IDH1 vaccine in newly diagnosed glioma. Study as a whole: Before enrollment, the patients had been treated with radiotherapy alone, temozolomide alone, or both together. Most of them had received both. Whole-study results and caveats: Immune responses arising from the vaccine appeared in approximately 93% of patients.

Only in-frame clones appear in the TCRdb table, and some are missing; sequencing was by immunoSEQ multiplex PCR. This sample yields under 65,000 clones, of which 60% to 85% are seen a single time; approximately 1.8% belongs to the top ten. The CDR3 spans 12 residues. V was shortened by 3 bases and J by 4 bases, with 3 bases between the two germline ends. Per germline, CDR1 SNHLY and CDR2 FYNNEI. As to time point: baseline, week 1 (first vaccination visit). The sample's treatment: pre-vaccination baseline after standard-of-care therapy. The chain couples TRBV2 to TRBJ1-4; no clear D. Material: PBMCs, obtained from a glioma patient treated with radiotherapy, temozolomide or both. This clonotype was obtained from a woman aged 40 to 55 with glioma. CDR3 region: CASSDDNEKLFF. CDR3 nucleotides: TGTGCCAGCAGTGATGATAATGAAAAACTGTTTTTT.